This T cell receptor (beta chain) was profiled in a study of T cell repertoires in cytomegalovirus infection. Study-wide background: Indicated by public TCR beta signatures were CMV infection and matching HLA type.

Using its own MiXCR run on the reads, TCRdb lists one record per CDR3 protein. The top ten clones hold around 14% of a sample with 700,000 to 900,000 distinct CDR3 sequences, 25% to 30% of them seen once. Study-level results: The ex vivo response was dominated by HLA-C-restricted CMV-specific TCR beta clonotypes.

Worth noting for this clonotype: Its matching antigen is unknown.

V was pared by 0 bases and J by 4 bases, with 12 bases between. Germline CDR1 reads MNHGY; CDR2 reads SAAAGT. The CDR3 is 16 amino acids. The chain combines TRBV6-8 with TRBJ1-4, with TRBD1 as a possible D gene (5 bases). Sequencing was performed on cultured CD8+ T cells from PBMCs, taken from culture after CMV antigen stimulation. The origin of this receptor is a human donor in good health (CMV status not recorded). Some clones in this sample may be carry-over from other donors' samples. CDR3 in DNA: TGTGCCAGCAGTTACTCGATGGGGGGTCTTAATGAAAAACTGTTTTTT. It is translated as CASSYSMGGLNEKLFF.